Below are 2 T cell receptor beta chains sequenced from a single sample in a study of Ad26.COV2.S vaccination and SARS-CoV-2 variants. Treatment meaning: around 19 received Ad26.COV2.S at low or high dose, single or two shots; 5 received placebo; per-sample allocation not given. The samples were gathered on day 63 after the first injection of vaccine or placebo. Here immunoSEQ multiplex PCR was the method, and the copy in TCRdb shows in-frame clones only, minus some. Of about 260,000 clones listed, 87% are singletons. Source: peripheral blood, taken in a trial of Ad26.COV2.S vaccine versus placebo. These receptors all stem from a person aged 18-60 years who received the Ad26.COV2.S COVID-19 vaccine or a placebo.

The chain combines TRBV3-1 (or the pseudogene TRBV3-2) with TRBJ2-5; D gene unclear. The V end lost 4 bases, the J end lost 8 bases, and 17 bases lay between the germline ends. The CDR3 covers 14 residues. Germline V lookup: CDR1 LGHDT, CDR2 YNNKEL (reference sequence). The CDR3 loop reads CASSPGQLGGTQYF. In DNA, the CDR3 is TGTGCCAGCAGCCCCGGTCAGCTCGGTGGAACCCAGTACTTC.

Here the CDR3 reads CASSQEGSTDTQYF. The CDR3 DNA follows: TGCGCCAGCAGCCAAGAAGGTTCCACAGATACGCAGTATTTT. J is TRBJ2-3 and V is TRBV4-1, with D uncertain. The CDR3 length is 14 residues. V lost 0 bases and J 2 bases, leaving 6 bases between the germline ends. Germline values: CDR1 MGHRA, CDR2 YSYEKL.